The 22 T cell receptor beta chains reported below all come from one sample, sequenced in a study of CXCR3-negative and CXCR3-positive naive CD8 T cells. Findings and limits, study-wide: Naive cells positive for CXCR3 carried more hydrophobic TRB CDR3s than CXCR3-negative ones.

These receptors have no identified antigens. Researchers prepared the TRB cDNA libraries using 5' RACE with UMI labels. From the 5' RACE reads, TCRdb lists one entry per CDR3 protein and no DNA. This sample's clone table lists over 50,000 distinct CDR3 sequences. The sequenced sample consisted of naive CXCR3+ CD8+ T cells from blood. Subset of the sample: CD45RO-CCR7+CD27+CD95- naive CD8+ T cells expressing CXCR3 (TNR3+). The receptors shown here come from a human donor in good health. Some clones in this sample may be carry-over from other donors' samples.

The V and J genes are TRBV7-9 and TRBJ2-7. The germline CDR1 and CDR2 sequences are SEHNR and FQNEAQ (reference sequence). There are 14 residues in the CDR3. The CDR3: CASSSSLDRYEQYF.

V gene TRBV5-5 combines with J gene TRBJ2-7. The CDR3 covers 14 residues. Germline V gene sequence: CDR1 SGHKS, CDR2 YYEKEE (reference sequence). CDR3 in amino acids: CASSSDGRLYEQYF.

The genes are TRBV11-2 and TRBJ2-1; TCRdb names TRBD2, which stays unverified in the absence of DNA. Germline V gene sequence: CDR1 SGHAT, CDR2 FQNNGV. The CDR3 length is 14 residues. CDR3 amino acids: CASSSGGGRPEQFF. Full variable domain (outside the CDR3, taken from reference TRBV11-2 and TRBJ2-1): EAGVAQSPRYKIIEKRQSVAFWCNPISGHATLYWYQQILGQGPKLLIQFQNNGVVDDSQLPKDRFSAERLKGVDSTLKIQPAKLEDSAVYLCASSSGGGRPEQFFGPGTRLTVL.

Here the CDR3 reads CASSPDLTGWSQPQHF. The rearrangement uses TRBV4-3 and TRBJ1-5; no DNA is available, so the TRBD1 call from TCRdb remains unchecked. The CDR3 loop spans 16 amino acids. Germline V CDR1 and CDR2: LGHNA, YSLEER.

J is TRBJ2-5 and V is TRBV29-1. The CDR3 is 13 residues long. Per the germline V gene, CDR1 is SQVTM and CDR2 is ANQGSEA. This CDR3 is CSVDLELVETQYF.

The CDR3 spells CSVGGQGGSDTQYF. The genes are TRBV29-1 and TRBJ2-3; lacking DNA, the TRBD1 call made by TCRdb goes unchecked. The CDR3 has 14 amino acids. CDR1 and CDR2 from the germline V gene are SQVTM and ANQGSEA.

This CDR3 is CAAQGAYEQYF. The chain couples TRBV7-9 to TRBJ2-7; the D call of TRBD1 rests on TCRdb alone, since no DNA is present to check it. Germline V CDR1 and CDR2: SEHNR, FQNEAQ (reference sequence). This CDR3 comprises 11 residues.

This chain joins TRBV6-2 or TRBV6-3 and TRBJ2-7; TCRdb lists TRBD2, though no DNA is available to test this call. The germline V gene encodes CDR1 MNHEY and CDR2 SVGEGT. CDR3 length equals 15 residues. The CDR3: CASSNGLAGAYEQYF.

CDR3 protein: CASSPGVAGGPSSYNEQFF. The chain joins TRBV7-2 to TRBJ2-1; TCRdb outputs TRBD2, but without DNA this stays unchecked. The V gene's germline CDR1 is SGHTA and CDR2 FQGNSA. This CDR3 spans 19 amino acids.

This chain uses TRBV4-3 with TRBJ1-1. From germline, CDR1 is LGHNA and CDR2 YSLEER. The CDR3 has 14 residues. CDR3 amino acids: CASSQDTLNTEAFF.

V gene TRBV10-2 combines with J gene TRBJ2-7. Looked up from germline, CDR1 is WSHSY and CDR2 is SAAADI. CDR3 length: 14 residues. The CDR3 loop is CASSENEISYEQYF.

V is TRBV28 and J is TRBJ1-1. The CDR3 contains 13 residues. The germline CDR1 and CDR2 sequences are MDHEN and SYDVKM. CDR3 amino acids: CASIDTMNTEASF.

V usage is TRBV6-2 or TRBV6-3 and J usage is TRBJ1-5. CDR3 size: 13 residues. The germline V gene encodes CDR1 MNHEY and CDR2 SVGEGT. CDR3 amino acids: CASSYGWNQPQHF.

The rearrangement joins TRBV5-6 to TRBJ1-2; TCRdb selects TRBD1, and the lack of DNA leaves this call unchecked. Germline lookup yields CDR1 SGHDT and CDR2 YYEEEE. The CDR3 covers 15 residues. The CDR3 sequence: CASSLGPDRGYGYTF.

The gene calls are TRBV5-1 and TRBJ2-3. From germline, CDR1 is SGHRS and CDR2 YFSETQ. This CDR3 contains 16 residues. CDR3 residues: CASSLAVLDSTDTQYF.

This chain connects TRBV6-6 to TRBJ1-1; TCRdb picks TRBD1, but there is no DNA to check that call. This CDR3 contains 13 residues. Germline CDR1 MNHNY, CDR2 SVGAGI (reference sequence). The CDR3 loop reads CASPSGADTEAFF.

The chain recombines TRBV20-1 with TRBJ2-7; TCRdb picks TRBD2, but there is no DNA to check that call. In germline, CDR1 is DFQATT, CDR2 SNEGSKA (reference sequence). This CDR3 contains 12 residues. This chain's CDR3 is CSARAGGGEQYF.

The chain links TRBV4-1 to TRBJ2-2. Germline CDR1 MGHRA, CDR2 YSYEKL. This CDR3 comprises 15 residues. The CDR3 spells CASSQMVGNTGELFF.

This chain joins TRBV12-3 or TRBV12-4 and TRBJ2-5. The length of the CDR3 is 11 residues. The CDR3 sequence: CASRGQETQYF.

V gene TRBV13 combines with J gene TRBJ2-1; TCRdb lists TRBD1, though no DNA is available to test this call. CDR1 is PRHDT, CDR2 FYEKMQ, per germline (reference sequence). The CDR3 loop spans 16 amino acids. CDR3 protein: CASSLGGRGMRNEQFF.

The J gene is TRBJ2-1, the V gene TRBV2; TCRdb calls TRBD1, which cannot be checked without DNA. Germline loops: CDR1 SNHLY, CDR2 FYNNEI. This CDR3 spans 18 amino acids. The CDR3: CAREGRQVNERNYNEQFF.

The rearrangement uses TRBV27 and TRBJ1-1. CDR1 is MNHEY and CDR2 is SMNVEV in the germline V gene (reference sequence). CDR3 size: 11 residues. This CDR3 reads CASSSFSEAFF.